This T cell receptor (beta chain) was retrieved from a study of T cells after yellow fever vaccination. TCRdb ran MiXCR on the 5' RACE reads and lists one entry per CDR3 protein. The table has 300,000 to 400,000 distinct CDR3 sequences, about 4% seen once. This clonotype appeared a few times. This CDR3 is 15 amino acids long. The V segment lost 4 bases and the J segment 3 bases; nucleotides outside the gene matches: 9. CDR1 SGHKS and CDR2 YYEKEE come from the germline V gene (reference sequence). The clonotype originates from a man aged 18 to 29 who received the YFV17D yellow fever vaccine. The V call is TRBV5-5, the J call TRBJ2-7, with 8 bases identical to TRBD1. This specimen was PBMCs, taken 5 days after the yellow fever booster vaccination. The CDR3 DNA reads as TGTGCCAGCAGCCGAGGACAGGGAACTTTCTACGAGCAGTACGTC. Translation: CASSRGQGTFYEQYV.